Presented here are 5 T cell receptor beta chains from one specimen sequenced in a study of spatial heterogeneity in lung cancer. Study outcomes and limitations: Intratumoral expanded alpha and beta TCR counts were found to track tumor mutation counts.

TCRdb independently ran MiXCR on the 5' RACE reads; one entry per CDR3 protein. The data hold around 3,100 distinct CDR3 sequences, with over 8% observed a single time. As for time point: sample taken at primary tumor resection. Their recognized antigens are unknown. The sequencing here drew on lung tumor tissue, taken at surgery. These receptor sequences come from a male donor with early-stage non-small cell lung cancer.

Relative to its sample, this clonotype is medium-sized. This chain links TRBV29-1 with TRBJ1-1; D not certain. V lost 2 bases and J 13 bases, leaving 11 bases between the germline ends. This CDR3 region has 10 residues. CDR1 and CDR2 from the germline V gene are SQVTM and ANQGSEA. Here the CDR3 DNA reads TGCAGCGTTGAAAAAGAGGCGGGTTTCTTT. It yields the protein CSVEKEAGFF.

By sample fraction, this clonotype is medium-sized. The chain has TRBV7-2 and TRBJ1-5; tentative D call: TRBD1 (5 bases). The CDR3 consists of 15 residues. Germline V gene lookup returns CDR1 SGHTA and CDR2 FQGNSA. With 3 bases removed from V and 9 bases from J, the gap between germline ends came to 18 bases. DNA for the CDR3: TGTGCCAGCAGCTTTGTGACAGCCGGGGGAGGGCCCCAGCATTTT. It is translated as CASSFVTAGGGPQHF.

CDR3 in amino acids: CASRLLPSHPEAFF. The CDR3 bases are TGTGCCAGCAGGCTTCTCCCCTCCCATCCCGAAGCTTTCTTT. The chain is built from TRBV7-3 and TRBJ1-1; no definite D call. CDR3 length equals 14 residues. V was pared by 6 bases and J by 8 bases, with 19 bases between. Germline assignment: CDR1 SGHTA and CDR2 FQGTGA.

Judged by abundance, this clonotype is medium-sized. The chain is built from TRBV10-1 and TRBJ2-2; perhaps TRBD2 as D (5 bases). This CDR3 spans 14 amino acids. With 3 bases removed from V and 3 bases from J, the gap between germline ends came to 8 bases. Germline CDR1 and CDR2: WNHNN and SYGVQD (reference sequence). The CDR3 protein is CASSERTDTGELFF. CDR3 bases: TGCGCCAGCAGTGAACGGACTGACACCGGGGAGCTGTTTTTT.

By share of the sample, this clonotype is medium-sized (0.01 to 0.1%). J is TRBJ2-2 and V is TRBV6-5; unclear D gene. Germline-derived CDR1 and CDR2 are MNHEY and SVGAGI. The CDR3 sequence is 12 residues long. V was pared by 6 bases and J by 1 base, with 3 bases between. Here the CDR3 DNA reads TGTGCCAGCAGCCGGAACACCGGGGAGCTGTTTTTT. It yields the protein CASSRNTGELFF.